These 7 T cell receptor beta chains were sequenced from one sample in a study of T cell responses to AZD1222 COVID-19 vaccine. The assay was immunoSEQ multiplex PCR, and TCRdb's table has in-frame clones only and misses some. The data contain more than 110,000 clones, 93% of them singletons. The specimen was peripheral blood, collected on day 0 of AZD1222 vaccination. The origin of the receptors is an adult in good health.

This chain links TRBV18 with TRBJ2-3; no reliable D call. Germline V CDR1 and CDR2: KGHSH, LQKENI. The CDR3 has 13 residues. V was cut by 2 bases and J by 4 bases, with 7 bases left in between. The CDR3 protein is CASSPYGSDTQYF. The CDR3 nucleotides read TGTGCCAGCTCACCATATGGATCAGATACGCAGTATTTT. The full variable domain, rest sourced from reference TRBV18 and TRBJ2-3, is NAGVMQNPRHLVRRRGQEARLRCSPMKGHSHVYWYRQLPEEGLKFMVYLQKENIIDESGMPKERFSAEFPKEGPSILRIQQVVRGDSAAYFCASSPYGSDTQYFGPGTRLTVL.

The CDR3 DNA is TGTGCCAGCAGCTTGGAACCCGGGACTAGCGGGTATAGTAGCACAGATACGCAGTATTTT. It yields the protein CASSLEPGTSGYSSTDTQYF. The gene calls are TRBV5-4 and TRBJ2-3; 12 bases map to TRBD2. There are 20 residues in the CDR3. V gave up 0 bases and J gave up 0 bases; unmatched junction bases: 11. In germline, CDR1 is SGHNT, CDR2 YYREEE (reference sequence).

The gene calls are TRBV9 and TRBJ1-2; 7 nucleotides match TRBD1. The trim removed 0 bases at V and 0 bases at J, leaving 5 bases unmatched. The CDR3 loop spans 16 amino acids. The germline CDR1 and CDR2 sequences are SGDLS and YYNGEE. The CDR3 DNA reads TGTGCCAGCAGCGTAGGTTGGGGGACAGCTAACTATGGCTACACCTTC. The encoded protein is CASSVGWGTANYGYTF.

The chain uses TRBV7-2 and TRBJ2-1; perhaps TRBD2 as D (7 bases). The germline V gene encodes CDR1 SGHTA and CDR2 FQGNSA. With 4 bases removed from V and 8 bases from J, the gap between germline ends came to 18 bases. This CDR3 spans 15 amino acids. In DNA form, the CDR3 reads TGTGCCAGCAGCTCACCTAGGGGGGGGTATGATGAGCAGTTCTTC. Its protein is CASSSPRGGYDEQFF.

CDR3 nucleotides: TGTGCCAGCAGCCGACTGGGCGGGAAAAACACCGGGGAGCTGTTTTTT. Translated: CASSRLGGKNTGELFF. This rearrangement joins TRBV7-7 to TRBJ2-2; possible D gene TRBD2, 6 bases. V shed 5 bases and J shed 2 bases, with 15 bases lying between them. The length of the CDR3 is 16 residues. CDR1 is SSHAT and CDR2 is FNYEAQ in the germline V gene (reference sequence).

A few counts support this clone. The chain links TRBV7-9 to TRBJ1-1; no clear D gene. The CDR3 runs 13 residues. CDR1 is SEHNR and CDR2 is FQNEAQ in the germline V gene (reference sequence). V was pared by 3 bases and J by 1 base, with 6 bases between. The CDR3 loop reads CASSFEWNTEAFF. DNA for the CDR3: TGTGCCAGCAGCTTTGAGTGGAACACTGAAGCTTTCTTT. The full variable domain, completed using reference TRBV7-9 and TRBJ1-1, is DTGVSQNPRHKITKRGQNVTFRCDPISEHNRLYWYRQTLGQGPEFLTYFQNEAQLEKSRLLSDRFSAERPKGSFSTLEIQRTEQGDSAMYLCASSFEWNTEAFFGQGTRLTVV.

CDR3 sequence reads: CASSWGHSYEQYF. CDR3 nucleotide sequence: TGTGCCAGCAGTTGGGGACATTCCTACGAGCAGTACTTC. V gene TRBV6-5 combines with J gene TRBJ2-7; TRBD1 might be the D (6 bases). The CDR3 loop spans 13 amino acids. V dropped 4 bases and J dropped 1 base, with 8 bases sitting between them. CDR1 is MNHEY, CDR2 SVGAGI, per germline.